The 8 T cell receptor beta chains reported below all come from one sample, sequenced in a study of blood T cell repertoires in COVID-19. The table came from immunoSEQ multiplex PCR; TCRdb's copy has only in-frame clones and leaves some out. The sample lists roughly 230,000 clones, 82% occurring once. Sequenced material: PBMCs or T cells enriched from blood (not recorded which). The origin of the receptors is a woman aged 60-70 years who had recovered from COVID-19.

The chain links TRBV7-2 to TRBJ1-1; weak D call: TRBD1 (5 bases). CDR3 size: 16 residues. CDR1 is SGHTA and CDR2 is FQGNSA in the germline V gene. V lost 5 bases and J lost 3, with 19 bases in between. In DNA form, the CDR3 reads TGTGCCAGCAGCGCCTATGTGGCCGGGGGATACACTGAAGCTTTCTTT. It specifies CASSAYVAGGYTEAFF.

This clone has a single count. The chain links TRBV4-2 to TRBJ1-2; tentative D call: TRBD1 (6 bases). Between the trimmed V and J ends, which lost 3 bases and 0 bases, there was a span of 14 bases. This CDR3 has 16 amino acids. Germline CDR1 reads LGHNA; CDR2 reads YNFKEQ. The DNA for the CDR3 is TGTGCCAGCAGCCAGGACCCCGGGACAACTAACTATGGCTACACCTTC. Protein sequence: CASSQDPGTTNYGYTF.

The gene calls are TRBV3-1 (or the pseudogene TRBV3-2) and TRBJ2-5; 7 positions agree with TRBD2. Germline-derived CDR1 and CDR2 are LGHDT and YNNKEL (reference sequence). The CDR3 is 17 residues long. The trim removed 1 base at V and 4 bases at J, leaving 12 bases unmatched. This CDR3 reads CASSQVRVAGAGETQYF. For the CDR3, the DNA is TGTGCCAGCAGCCAAGTTCGAGTAGCGGGTGCCGGAGAGACCCAGTACTTC.

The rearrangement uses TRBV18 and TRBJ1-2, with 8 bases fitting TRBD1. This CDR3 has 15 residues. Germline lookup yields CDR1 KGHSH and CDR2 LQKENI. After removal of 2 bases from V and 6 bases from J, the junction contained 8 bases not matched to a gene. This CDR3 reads CASSPIEETGDGYTF. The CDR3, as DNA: TGTGCCAGCTCACCAATAGAGGAGACAGGGGATGGCTACACCTTC.

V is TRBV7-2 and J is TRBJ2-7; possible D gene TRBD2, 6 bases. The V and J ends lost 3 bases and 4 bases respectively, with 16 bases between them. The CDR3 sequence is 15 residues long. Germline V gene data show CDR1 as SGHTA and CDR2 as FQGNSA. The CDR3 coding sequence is TGTGCCAGCAGCTTGGCTTCGGGACTCACATACGAGCAGTACTTC. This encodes CASSLASGLTYEQYF.

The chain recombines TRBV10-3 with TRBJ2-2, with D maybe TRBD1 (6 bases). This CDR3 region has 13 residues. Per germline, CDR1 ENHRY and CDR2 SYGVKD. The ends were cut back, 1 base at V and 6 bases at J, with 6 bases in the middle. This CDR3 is CAISEWGPGELFF. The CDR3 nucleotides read TGTGCCATCAGTGAGTGGGGGCCCGGGGAGCTGTTTTTT.

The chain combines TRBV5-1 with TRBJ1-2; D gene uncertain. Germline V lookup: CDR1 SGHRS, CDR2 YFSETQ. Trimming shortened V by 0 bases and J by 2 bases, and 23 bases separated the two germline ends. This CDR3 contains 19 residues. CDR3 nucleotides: TGCGCCAGCAGCTTGGGTTCCAATCGCCTGGGTGAGGGAAACTATGGCTACACCTTC. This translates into CASSLGSNRLGEGNYGYTF.

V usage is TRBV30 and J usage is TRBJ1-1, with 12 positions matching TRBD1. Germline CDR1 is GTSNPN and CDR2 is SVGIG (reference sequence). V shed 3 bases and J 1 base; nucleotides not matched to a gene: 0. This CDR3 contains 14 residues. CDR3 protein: CAWRGQGANTEAFF. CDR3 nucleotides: TGTGCCTGGAGGGGACAGGGGGCGAACACTGAAGCTTTCTTT.